This TCR beta chain was recorded in a study of esophageal squamous cell carcinoma under preoperative chemotherapy. Study-wide background: TCR repertoires were profiled from both peripheral blood T cells and tumor-infiltrating lymphocytes.

Noted time point: after preoperative PTX-NDP chemotherapy. TCRdb recomputed calls from the PCR reads with MiXCR, one row per CDR3 protein. The sample lists over 25,000 distinct CDR3 sequences; around 50% were seen once. The CDR3 covers 16 residues. Germline V CDR1 and CDR2: MNHEY, SVGAGI. Sampling was performed from a patient given preoperative chemotherapy. The origin of this receptor is a human donor with esophageal squamous cell carcinoma. The donor label of this sample is uncertain. The chain employs TRBV6-5 and TRBJ2-3, with 9 bases aligning to TRBD1. The end of the DNA is better explained by TRBJ2-7, so the J call may be wrong. The CDR3 region is CASSYPPDRGRTEQYF. The CDR3, as DNA: TGTGCCAGCAGTTACCCTCCGGACAGGGGCCGGACCGAGCAGTACTTC.